These T cell receptor beta chains were read from a single sample in a study of shared clonotypes between healthy human individuals. Some clones are missing from TCRdb's copy, which holds only in-frame ones; the method was immunoSEQ multiplex PCR. The sample carries over 400,000 clones, about 72% recorded once. The source material was PBMCs. The receptors derive from a woman aged 35 to 49 in good health. Some clones in this sample may be carry-over from other donors' samples. CDR3s include the opening cysteine and the closing phenylalanine or tryptophan. The order of the fields is clone size, J gene, D gene, CDR3 length, V gene, CDR3 protein, CDR3 DNA. The D gene is left open where the match is weak. Clone size is stated in some rows and not others, as once, few, many or a class when expanded.

.,TRBJ2-7,TRBD2,15,TRBV19,CASSIGVAGDYEQYF,TGTGCCAGTAGTATCGGGGTAGCGGGAGACTACGAGCAGTACTTC
.,TRBJ2-1,.,15,TRBV19,CASNLQGSSSNEQFF,TGTGCCAGTAACCTACAGGGTAGCTCATCCAATGAGCAGTTCTTC
few,TRBJ1-2,TRBD1,16,TRBV5-1,CASSLETGTGGDGYTF,TGCGCCAGCAGCTTGGAAACCGGGACAGGGGGCGATGGCTACACCTTC
once,TRBJ1-1,.,11,TRBV20-1,CSARSDGEAFF,TGCAGTGCTAGATCGGACGGTGAAGCTTTCTTT
once,TRBJ2-1,.,15,TRBV4-3,CASSQDWSSDNEQFF,TGCGCCAGCAGCCAAGATTGGTCTAGCGATAATGAGCAGTTCTTC
.,TRBJ2-1,TRBD1,15,TRBV7-2,CASSSWDRGIDEQFF,TGTGCCAGCAGCTCGTGGGACAGGGGGATCGATGAGCAGTTCTTC
.,TRBJ2-7,.,12,TRBV27,CASSSPPRNLYF,TGTGCCAGCAGTTCGCCCCCCCGCAATCTGTACTTC
.,TRBJ2-2,.,15,TRBV2,CASTLDFPNTGELFF,TGTGCCAGCACGCTGGACTTCCCGAACACCGGGGAGCTGTTTTTT
few,TRBJ2-2,TRBD2,15,TRBV6-1,CASNEAGGSTGELFF,TGTGCCAGCAATGAGGCGGGAGGTAGCACCGGGGAGCTGTTTTTT
.,TRBJ2-1,.,14,TRBV28,CATNLRSSYNEQFF,TGTGCCACTAATCTAAGGAGCTCCTACAATGAGCAGTTCTTC
.,TRBJ1-4,.,15,TRBV11-2,CASSSDISTNEKLFF,TGTGCCAGCAGCAGCGACATTTCTACGAATGAAAAACTGTTTTTT
.,TRBJ2-3,TRBD2,17,TRBV5-6,CASSLGGSGSLTDTQYF,TGTGCCAGCAGCTTGGGTGGTAGCGGGAGTCTCACAGATACGCAGTATTTT
many,TRBJ2-4,.,14,TRBV5-4,CASSFQGSKNIQYF,TGTGCCAGCAGCTTCCAGGGGTCCAAAAACATTCAGTACTTC
.,TRBJ2-3,TRBD2,16,TRBV9,CASSVDIAGGPDTQYF,TGTGCCAGCAGCGTAGATATTGCGGGAGGGCCAGATACGCAGTATTTT
few,TRBJ2-1,TRBD2,16,TRBV5-1,CASSHSGRVLLDEQFF,TGCGCCAGCAGCCATAGCGGGAGGGTCCTTTTGGATGAGCAGTTCTTC
.,TRBJ2-3,TRBD1,14,TRBV13,CASSDRASTDTQYF,TGTGCCAGCAGCGACAGGGCCAGCACAGATACGCAGTATTTT
.,TRBJ2-1,.,15,TRBV11-2,CASSLGQGLFNEQFF,TGTGCCAGCAGCTTAGGACAGGGACTTTTCAATGAGCAGTTCTTC
.,TRBJ1-2,.,13,TRBV5-1,CASSWDPPYGYTF,TGCGCCAGCAGTTGGGACCCTCCCTATGGCTACACCTTC
.,TRBJ1-1,TRBD1,15,TRBV7-9,CASSASGQGNTEAFF,TGTGCCAGCAGCGCCTCGGGACAGGGGAACACTGAAGCTTTCTTT
.,TRBJ2-3,.,15,TRBV5-1,CASSTAGPSTDTQYF,TGCGCCAGCAGTACGGCGGGTCCTAGCACAGATACGCAGTATTTT
.,TRBJ2-7,.,14,TRBV7-8,CASSLAVGLYEQYF,TGTGCCAGCAGCTTAGCGGTGGGGCTCTACGAGCAGTACTTC
.,TRBJ1-3,.,13,TRBV19,CASLRAAGNTIYF,TGTGCCAGTCTCAGGGCAGCTGGAAACACCATATATTTT
.,TRBJ1-4,.,15,TRBV18,CASSPPSGENEKLFF,TGTGCCAGCTCACCACCTTCGGGGGAGAATGAAAAACTGTTTTTT
few,TRBJ2-2,TRBD2,16,TRBV4-1,CASSFTSGWNTGELFF,TGCGCCAGCTCGTTTACTAGCGGATGGAACACCGGGGAGCTGTTTTTT
.,TRBJ2-7,.,16,TRBV4-1,CASSPQAAGANYEQYF,TGCGCCAGCAGCCCCCAGGCGGCAGGGGCCAACTACGAGCAGTACTTC
.,TRBJ1-6,TRBD1,14,TRBV30,CAWSIDRGFSPLHF,TGTGCCTGGAGCATTGACAGGGGATTTTCACCCCTCCACTTT
.,TRBJ2-1,TRBD2,17,TRBV5-6,CASSRPGLAATYNEQFF,TGTGCCAGCAGCCGACCGGGACTAGCAGCAACCTACAATGAGCAGTTCTTC
.,TRBJ2-5,TRBD1,15,TRBV5-1,CASSLGDRGPRTQYF,TGCGCCAGCAGCTTGGGGGACAGGGGCCCACGGACCCAGTACTTC
.,TRBJ1-5,.,15,TRBV21-1,CASSKVRVPNQPQHF,TGTGCCAGCAGCAAAGTCAGAGTGCCCAATCAGCCCCAGCATTTT
few,TRBJ2-5,.,11,TRBV20-1,CSARRGETQYF,TGCAGTGCCAGGAGGGGGGAGACCCAGTACTTC
.,TRBJ2-1,.,13,TRBV10-3,CAISAAFADEQFF,TGTGCCATCAGTGCCGCGTTTGCGGATGAGCAGTTCTTC
.,TRBJ2-7,.,12,TRBV11-2,CASSLDGGEQYF,TGTGCCAGCAGCTTAGACGGGGGCGAGCAGTACTTC
.,TRBJ2-5,TRBD1,15,TRBV11-3,CASSPGQGSEETQYF,TGTGCCAGCAGCCCGGGACAGGGTTCGGAAGAGACCCAGTACTTC
.,TRBJ1-5,TRBD1,15,TRBV4-1,CASSQGTGGNQPQHF,TGCGCCAGCAGCCAGGGGACAGGGGGCAACCAGCCCCAGCATTTT
.,TRBJ2-1,.,15,TRBV5-1,CASSSTFSRYNEQFF,TGCGCCAGCAGCTCAACCTTCTCCCGCTACAATGAGCAGTTCTTC
few,TRBJ2-1,.,13,TRBV9,CASSPTSYNEQFF,TGTGCCAGCAGCCCCACATCCTACAATGAGCAGTTCTTC
.,TRBJ2-2,.,14,TRBV27,CASTGLGDTGELFF,TGTGCCAGCACGGGACTCGGGGACACCGGGGAGCTGTTTTTT
many,TRBJ1-1,TRBD1,13,TRBV2,CASKGQGWTEAFF,TGTGCCAGCAAAGGACAGGGCTGGACTGAAGCTTTCTTT
.,TRBJ1-5,.,16,TRBV7-6,CASSLGGRGGNQPQHF,TGTGCCAGCAGCTTAGGGGGTAGGGGCGGCAATCAGCCCCAGCATTTT
.,TRBJ2-1,.,16,TRBV9,CASSRELGLSYNEQFF,TGTGCCAGCAGCCGTGAACTAGGCCTCTCCTACAATGAGCAGTTCTTC
few,TRBJ2-2,.,17,TRBV6-1,CASSEVPGTGNTGELFF,TGTGCCAGCAGTGAAGTTCCCGGGACGGGAAACACCGGGGAGCTGTTTTTT
few,TRBJ2-6,.,16,TRBV28,CASSPTGSSGANVLTF,TGTGCCAGCAGCCCCACAGGTAGCTCTGGGGCCAACGTCCTGACTTTC
many,TRBJ2-7,TRBD2,14,TRBV2,CASGGTSATYEQYF,TGTGCCAGCGGGGGGACTAGCGCAACCTACGAGCAGTACTTC
few,TRBJ1-1,TRBD1,15,TRBV5-4,CASSRGQGGDAEAFF,TGTGCCAGCAGCCGGGGACAGGGGGGTGACGCTGAAGCTTTCTTT
.,TRBJ2-7,.,12,TRBV19,CATARGPYEQYF,TGTGCCACCGCGCGGGGCCCCTACGAGCAGTACTTC
.,TRBJ1-4,.,14,TRBV7-2,CASSLRGDREKLFF,TGTGCCAGCAGCCTACGAGGGGACCGTGAAAAACTGTTTTTT
.,TRBJ1-1,.,15,TRBV7-3,CASSPNVSPNTEAFF,TGTGCCAGCAGCCCCAATGTCTCTCCGAACACTGAAGCTTTCTTT
.,TRBJ1-4,.,15,TRBV27,CASSPEGVPNEKLFF,TGTGCCAGCAGTCCAGAGGGTGTGCCTAATGAAAAACTGTTTTTT